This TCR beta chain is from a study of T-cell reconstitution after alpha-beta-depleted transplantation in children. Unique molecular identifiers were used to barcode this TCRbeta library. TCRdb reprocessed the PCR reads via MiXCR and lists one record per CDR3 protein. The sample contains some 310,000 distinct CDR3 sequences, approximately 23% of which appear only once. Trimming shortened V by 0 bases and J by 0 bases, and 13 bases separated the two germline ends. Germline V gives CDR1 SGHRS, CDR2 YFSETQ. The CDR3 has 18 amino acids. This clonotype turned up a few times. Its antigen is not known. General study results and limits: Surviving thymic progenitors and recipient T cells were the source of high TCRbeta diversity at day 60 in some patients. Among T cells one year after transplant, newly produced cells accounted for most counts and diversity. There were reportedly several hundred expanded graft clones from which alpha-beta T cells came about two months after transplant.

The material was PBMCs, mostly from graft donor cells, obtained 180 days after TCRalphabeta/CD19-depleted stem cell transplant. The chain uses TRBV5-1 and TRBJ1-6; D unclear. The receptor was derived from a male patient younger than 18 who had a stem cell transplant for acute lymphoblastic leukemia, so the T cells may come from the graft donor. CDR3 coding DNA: TGCGCCAGCAGCTTGGTCGGGCTCAGGAGCTCCTATAATTCACCCCTCCACTTT. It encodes CASSLVGLRSSYNSPLHF.